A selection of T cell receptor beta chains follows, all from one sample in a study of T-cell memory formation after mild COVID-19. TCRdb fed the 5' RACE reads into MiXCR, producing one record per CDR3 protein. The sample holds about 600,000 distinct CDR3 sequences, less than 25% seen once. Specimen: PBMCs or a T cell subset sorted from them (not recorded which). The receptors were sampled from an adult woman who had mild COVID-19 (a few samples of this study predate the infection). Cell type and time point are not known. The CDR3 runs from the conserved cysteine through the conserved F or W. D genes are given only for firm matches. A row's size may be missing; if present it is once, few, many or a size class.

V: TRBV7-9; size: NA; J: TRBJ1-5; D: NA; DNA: TGTGCCACCACCCCGCCCGATAGCAATCAGCCCCAGCATTTT; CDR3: CATTPPDSNQPQHF
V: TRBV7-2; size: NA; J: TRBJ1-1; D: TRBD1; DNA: TGTGCCAGCAGCTTAGGTGGACAGGGAATAACTGAAGCTTTCTTT; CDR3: CASSLGGQGITEAFF
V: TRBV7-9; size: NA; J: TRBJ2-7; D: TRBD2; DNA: TGTGCCAGCAGCCCTAGCGGAGCCTACGAGCAGTACTTC; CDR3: CASSPSGAYEQYF
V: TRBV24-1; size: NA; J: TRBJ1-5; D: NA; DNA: TGTGCCACCAGTGATGGGAGCGAGCATCAGCCCCAGCATTTT; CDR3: CATSDGSEHQPQHF
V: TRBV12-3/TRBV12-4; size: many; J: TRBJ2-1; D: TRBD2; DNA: TGTGCCAGCAGTTTAAGACGATCTGGGAGGGATGAGCAGTTCTTC; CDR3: CASSLRRSGRDEQFF
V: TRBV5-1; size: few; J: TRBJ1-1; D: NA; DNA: TGCGCCAGCAGCTTGATTGCAGGCACGAACACTGAAGCTTTCTTT; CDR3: CASSLIAGTNTEAFF
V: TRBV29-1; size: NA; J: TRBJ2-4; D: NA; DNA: TGCAGCGCCGGGACTGGGCCGGACATTCAGTACTTC; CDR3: CSAGTGPDIQYF
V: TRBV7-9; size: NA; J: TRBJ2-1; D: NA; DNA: TGTGCCAGCAGCAAGACCGATCTTGGCTACAATGAGCAGTTCTTC; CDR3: CASSKTDLGYNEQFF
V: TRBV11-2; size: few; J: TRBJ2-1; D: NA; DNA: TGTGCCAGCAGCTTAGAGGGGGAGGACACGATAAACCTCTCCTACAATGAGCAGTTCTTC; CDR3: CASSLEGEDTINLSYNEQFF
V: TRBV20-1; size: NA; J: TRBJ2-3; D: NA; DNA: TGCAGTGCTAGTGCTACAAGGGGCCCAGATACGCAGTATTTT; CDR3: CSASATRGPDTQYF